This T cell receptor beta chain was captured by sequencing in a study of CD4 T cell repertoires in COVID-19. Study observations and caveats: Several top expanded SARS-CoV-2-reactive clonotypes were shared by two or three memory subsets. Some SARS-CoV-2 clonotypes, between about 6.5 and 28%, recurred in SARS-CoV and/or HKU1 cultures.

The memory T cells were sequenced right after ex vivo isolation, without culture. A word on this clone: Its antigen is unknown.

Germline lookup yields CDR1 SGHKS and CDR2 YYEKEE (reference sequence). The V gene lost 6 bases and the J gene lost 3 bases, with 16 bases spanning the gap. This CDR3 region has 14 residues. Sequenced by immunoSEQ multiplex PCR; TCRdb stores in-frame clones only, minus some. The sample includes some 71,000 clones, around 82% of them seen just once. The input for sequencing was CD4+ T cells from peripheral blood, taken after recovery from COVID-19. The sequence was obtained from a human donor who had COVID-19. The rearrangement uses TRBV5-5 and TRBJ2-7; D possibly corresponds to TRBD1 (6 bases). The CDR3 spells CASIMGPGVYEQYF. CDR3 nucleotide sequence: TGTGCCAGCATTATGGGTCCAGGGGTCTACGAGCAGTACTTC.